The 9 T cell receptor beta chains presented below share a single source sample, sequenced in a study of T cell responses to AZD1222 COVID-19 vaccine. Measured with immunoSEQ multiplex PCR; TCRdb has only the in-frame clones, and not every one. The sample has around 140,000 clones, 85% to 95% seen once. The sample was peripheral blood, taken after recovery from COVID-19. These receptors all come from an adult who had recovered from COVID-19.

CDR3 amino acids: CSVGWGEETQYF. The CDR3 DNA sequence: TGCAGCGTGGGTTGGGGGGAAGAGACCCAGTACTTC. The chain joins TRBV29-1 to TRBJ2-5; D possibly corresponds to TRBD2 (6 bases). From germline, CDR1 is SQVTM and CDR2 ANQGSEA. The CDR3 extends over 12 amino acids. V was shortened by 6 bases and J by 3 bases, with 11 bases between the two germline ends. The full variable domain, with the rest looked up from reference TRBV29-1 and TRBJ2-5, is SAVISQKPSRDICQRGTSLTIQCQVDSQVTMMFWYRQQPGQSLTLIATANQGSEATYESGFVIDKFPISRPNLTFSTLTVSNMSPEDSSIYLCSVGWGEETQYFGPGTRLLVL.

V usage is TRBV14 and J usage is TRBJ2-3, with D possibly being TRBD1 (6 bases). CDR3 length: 14 amino acids. CDR1 and CDR2 from the germline V gene are SGHDN and FVKESK. V lost 4 bases to trimming and J lost 2 bases, with 10 bases between them. As DNA, the CDR3 is TGTGCCAGCAGCCCAGGGGTAAACACAGATACGCAGTATTTT. This sequence encodes CASSPGVNTDTQYF.

V and J are TRBV28 and TRBJ1-1; a weak D match, TRBD1 (5 bases). Germline CDR1 reads MDHEN; CDR2 reads SYDVKM. This CDR3 is 12 amino acids long. Trimming took 7 bases from V and 5 from J, leaving 11 bases between them. The DNA for the CDR3 is TGTGCCAGCATTGAAGGGGCTACTGAAGCTTTCTTT. It codes for CASIEGATEAFF.

This clone was detected only once. The gene calls are TRBV19 and TRBJ1-3, with D uncertain. This CDR3 is 15 amino acids long. V lost 5 bases to trimming and J lost 0 bases, with 11 bases between them. Germline loops: CDR1 LNHDA, CDR2 SQIVND (reference sequence). DNA for the CDR3: TGTGCCAGTAGTTCCCGCGGAAGCTCTGGAAACACCATATATTTT. Protein: CASSSRGSSGNTIYF. Complete variable domain (other parts from reference TRBV19 and TRBJ1-3): DGGITQSPKYLFRKEGQNVTLSCEQNLNHDAMYWYRQDPGQGLRLIYYSQIVNDFQKGDIAEGYSVSREKKESFPLTVTSAQKNPTAFYLCASSSRGSSGNTIYFGEGSWLTVV.

The V call is TRBV5-1, the J call TRBJ1-2, with TRBD1 matching 7 bases. V lost 3 bases, J lost 3 bases, and 5 bases stayed unmatched. Germline V lookup: CDR1 SGHRS, CDR2 YFSETQ. The CDR3 spans 14 residues. CDR3 nucleotides: TGCGCCAGCAGCTGGAGGGGGCAGGACTATGGCTACACCTTC. Its translation is CASSWRGQDYGYTF.

The V call is TRBV28, the J call TRBJ2-7; a weak D match, TRBD1 (5 bases). The germline gives CDR1 MDHEN, CDR2 SYDVKM. The V and J ends lost 5 bases and 5 bases respectively, with 13 bases between them. CDR3 length: 13 amino acids. CDR3 residues: CASSGARGDEQYF. The CDR3 region has the DNA TGTGCCAGCAGTGGGGCCCGTGGAGACGAGCAGTACTTC.

The chain joins TRBV27 to TRBJ1-1, with 8 nucleotides matching TRBD1. Per germline, CDR1 MNHEY and CDR2 SMNVEV (reference sequence). The CDR3 runs to 17 residues. The V and J ends lost 3 bases and 6 bases, in that order; junction bases with no gene match: 15. The CDR3 loop reads CASSLTGRGLNLPEAFF. CDR3 sequence (DNA): TGTGCCAGCAGTTTGACGGGCAGGGGGCTAAATCTCCCTGAAGCTTTCTTT.

V and J are TRBV27 and TRBJ1-2; possible D gene TRBD1, 5 bases. Germline loops: CDR1 MNHEY, CDR2 SMNVEV (reference sequence). V lost 0 bases and J lost 2, with 16 bases in between. This CDR3 is built from 17 residues. Written as DNA, the CDR3 is TGTGCCAGCAGTTTATCGAAAAGGACACCTCTCAACTATGGCTACACCTTC. This sequence encodes CASSLSKRTPLNYGYTF.

The V and J genes are TRBV5-8 and TRBJ2-1; 16 nucleotides match TRBD2. Losses at the gene ends were 3 bases for V and 7 bases for J; bases not matched to a gene: 1. Germline CDR1 and CDR2: SGHTS and YDEGEE. The length of the CDR3 is 15 residues. CDR3 bases: TGTGCCAGCAGCTGGGGACTAGCGGGAGGGAATGAGCAGTTCTTC. Its protein product is CASSWGLAGGNEQFF.